This T cell receptor beta chain originates from a study of blood T cells in healthy people across ages. Primers used in a second PCR of roughly 6 to 11 cycles were a sample-barcoded 5' primer and a J-beta primer mix. Sequencing yielded, for each sample, at least 3 million paired-end reads carrying CDR3. TCRdb reanalysed the 5' RACE reads using MiXCR and keeps one entry per CDR3 protein. The sample holds 650,000 to 900,000 distinct CDR3 sequences, approximately 67% seen once. Peripheral blood samples of around 11 milliliters were drawn from each donor. V was cut by 2 bases and J by 0 bases, with 9 bases left in between. Germline V gives CDR1 SGHTA, CDR2 FQGNSA. The CDR3 totals 15 residues. General observations from the study: Relative to aged donors, long-lived donors carried more naive CD4+ cells and displayed higher diversity. Across the age range, TCR beta diversity per million T cells fell in a roughly linear way.

This clonotype has just a few counts. Its antigen is unknown. This receptor was obtained from a man aged 25 to 40 in good health. The gene calls are TRBV7-2 and TRBJ2-3; no clear D. Specimen: blood. CDR3 loop: CASSLLSRSTDTQYF. CDR3 bases: TGTGCCAGCAGCTTATTAAGCCGTAGCACAGATACGCAGTATTTT.